This entry lists 23 T cell receptor beta chains sequenced from one sample in a study of Graves' ophthalmopathy and Graves' hyperthyroidism. The authors amplified TCR beta CDR3 regions, and they did so from RNA transcripts for repertoire sequencing. In the first round, RT-PCR was carried out with HTBI primers, and a multiplex PCR formed the second round. TCRdb passed the multiplex PCR reads through MiXCR, listing each CDR3 protein once. The sample has about 740,000 distinct CDR3 sequences, approximately 40% seen once. The sample consisted of peripheral blood. These receptors all come from an adult man with Graves' ophthalmopathy.

The J gene is TRBJ1-5, the V gene TRBV25-1; the D is unclear. The length of the CDR3 is 13 residues. Germline V gene lookup returns CDR1 MGHDK and CDR2 SYGVNS. V was cut by 5 bases and J by 5 bases, with 10 bases left in between. The CDR3 sequence is CASSFGVHQPQHF. DNA of the CDR3: TGTGCCAGCAGTTTTGGGGTCCATCAGCCCCAGCATTTT. Filled out from reference TRBV25-1 and TRBJ1-5, the complete variable domain reads EADIYQTPRYLVIGTGKKITLECSQTMGHDKMYWYQQDPGMELHLIHYSYGVNSTEKGDLSSESTVSRIRTEHFPLTLESARPSHTSQYLCASSFGVHQPQHFGDGTRLSIL.

The rearrangement joins TRBV7-8 to TRBJ2-7; D gene ambiguous. V was cut by 4 bases and J by 3 bases, with 10 bases left in between. The CDR3 is 13 residues long. Germline CDR1 is SGHVS and CDR2 is FQNEAQ. CDR3 bases: TGTGCCAGCAGCTCCGGGCTTCTCTACGAGCAGTACTTC. Translated: CASSSGLLYEQYF.

J is TRBJ2-7 and V is TRBV2, with a weak D call TRBD1 (6 bases). Trimming left V 6 bases short and J 0 bases short, with 18 bases between. The germline gives CDR1 SNHLY, CDR2 FYNNEI. The CDR3 is 16 amino acids. CDR3 DNA sequence: TGTGCCAGCAGCCCGACACTGACAGGAGCCTCCTACGAGCAGTACTTC. Amino acid sequence: CASSPTLTGASYEQYF.

This clonotype appeared a few times. The rearrangement uses TRBV9 and TRBJ2-7, with D perhaps being TRBD1 or TRBD2 (5 bases each). In germline, CDR1 is SGDLS, CDR2 YYNGEE. V gave up 4 bases and J gave up 4 bases, with 18 bases separating them. This CDR3 comprises 15 residues. The CDR3 reads CASSRDPDTLYEQYF. In nucleotides, the CDR3 is TGTGCCAGCAGCCGGGACCCCGATACCCTTTACGAGCAGTACTTC. Full variable domain (missing parts from reference TRBV9 and TRBJ2-7): DSGVTQTPKHLITATGQRVTLRCSPRSGDLSVYWYQQSLDQGLQFLIQYYNGEERAKGNILERFSAQQFPDLHSELNLSSLELGDSALYFCASSRDPDTLYEQYFGPGTRLTVT.

This clonotype was seen a handful of times. CDR3 amino acids: CASSLLAGIDEQYF. The CDR3 nucleotides are TGTGCCAGCAGCTTGCTAGCGGGGATCGACGAGCAGTACTTC. The J gene is TRBJ2-7, the V gene TRBV7-9, with 9 bases matching TRBD2. Germline CDR1 and CDR2: SEHNR and FQNEAQ (reference sequence). The ends lost 3 bases at V and 5 bases at J; junction bases unmatched: 5. The CDR3 totals 14 residues.

This clonotype has more than one count but fewer than ten. The rearrangement links TRBV6-2 or TRBV6-3 to TRBJ1-1; no reliable D call. In germline, CDR1 is MNHEY, CDR2 SVGEGT. The CDR3 has 15 amino acids. The V and J ends lost 6 bases and 7 bases respectively, with 21 bases between them. CDR3 residues: CASRIGGTGSGEAFF. The CDR3 region has the DNA TGTGCCAGCAGGATCGGTGGAACGGGGTCAGGTGAAGCTTTCTTT.

Comments on this clonotype: This could be a read error, since a much larger clone is one nucleotide away. No conserved phenylalanine or tryptophan is present at the end of the CDR3, so a read error is the likely explanation. CDR3 nucleotides: TGCAGTGGACTAGCGGAGACCCAGTACCTC. This codes for CSGLAETQYL. The chain has TRBV20-1 and TRBJ2-5, with 8 bases fitting TRBD2. Germline values: CDR1 DFQATT, CDR2 SNEGSKA (reference sequence). The CDR3 extends over 10 amino acids. V was pared by 7 bases and J by 5 bases, with 0 bases of the junction left unmatched.

The sample holds many counts of this clonotype. J is TRBJ1-1 and V is TRBV2; D not certain. CDR1 and CDR2 from the germline V gene are SNHLY and FYNNEI. The CDR3 has 13 residues. Trimming stripped 5 bases from V and 1 base from J, with 8 bases between. In DNA, the CDR3 is TGTGCCAGCAGTCCTTTGGAGAACACTGAAGCTTTCTTT. Protein sequence: CASSPLENTEAFF. Based on the CDR3 plus reference TRBV2 and TRBJ1-1, the full variable domain is EPEVTQTPSHQVTQMGQEVILRCVPISNHLYFYWYRQILGQKVEFLVSFYNNEISEKSEIFDDQFSVERPDGSNFTLKIRSTKLEDSAMYFCASSPLENTEAFFGQGTRLTVV.

This clonotype came up many times. The gene calls are TRBV29-1 and TRBJ2-5; 9 positions match TRBD1. Germline V gene sequence: CDR1 SQVTM, CDR2 ANQGSEA. J was trimmed by 0 bases and V by 6 bases; bases with no gene match: 8. The CDR3 covers 15 residues. The CDR3 DNA is TGCAGCGTCCCCGGACAGGGGTTTTACCAAGAGACCCAGTACTTC. Amino acids: CSVPGQGFYQETQYF.

A note on this clonotype: At one of its ends the junction is not consistent with the germline gene, which may arise from a read error. The chain employs TRBV29-1 and TRBJ1-6; TRBD1 is a possible D gene (5 bases). CDR1 and CDR2 from the germline V gene are SQVTM and ANQGSEA. The CDR3 sequence is 15 residues long. The CDR3: CAWSVRGAYNSPLHF. The CDR3 nucleotides read TGTGCCTGGAGTGTACGGGGGGCCTATAATTCACCCCTCCACTTT.

This clonotype was counted a few times. The chain joins TRBV5-5 to TRBJ1-1; perhaps TRBD1 as D (5 bases). Germline V gene lookup returns CDR1 SGHKS and CDR2 YYEKEE (reference sequence). This CDR3 contains 15 residues. V was clipped by 3 bases and J by 2 bases, with 14 bases between them. CDR3 sequence reads: CASSWGPTPNTEAFF. DNA for the CDR3: TGTGCCAGCAGCTGGGGACCGACCCCTAACACTGAAGCTTTCTTT.

The table lists this clonotype with many counts. This chain uses TRBV7-3 with TRBJ2-7; D unclear. The CDR3 spans 13 residues. Trimming stripped 5 bases from V and 3 bases from J, with 11 bases between. The germline V gene encodes CDR1 SGHTA and CDR2 FQGTGA. CDR3 coding DNA: TGTGCCAGCAGCCCGGGTCCCTTCTACGAGCAGTACTTC. As protein: CASSPGPFYEQYF.

This clonotype was counted only a few times. This chain uses TRBV7-3 with TRBJ2-7; the D is unclear. V shed 1 base and J shed 4 bases, with 8 bases lying between them. Looked up from germline, CDR1 is SGHTA and CDR2 is FQGTGA. The CDR3 totals 13 residues. In DNA, the CDR3 is TGTGCCAGCAGCTTAAGGCTCCAATACGAGCAGTACTTC. It yields the protein CASSLRLQYEQYF.

There are many counts of this clonotype. A read error may account for a junction end that differs from germline. The chain links TRBV10-3 to TRBJ2-6, with a tentative D call TRBD2 (5 bases). Germline CDR1 reads ENHRY; CDR2 reads SYGVKD. This CDR3 is 15 amino acids long. The CDR3 DNA is TGTGCCAGCAGTCCGCCCGGGGATGGGGCCAACGTCCTGACTTTC. Its translation: CASSPPGDGANVLTF.

The CDR3 protein is CSTTGTGDGYTF. For the CDR3, the DNA is TGCAGCACGACCGGGACAGGGGATGGCTACACCTTC. This chain connects TRBV29-1 to TRBJ1-2, with 10 bases fitting TRBD1. The CDR3 has 12 residues. J was trimmed by 6 bases and V by 8 bases; bases with no gene match: 6. Germline CDR1 and CDR2: SQVTM and ANQGSEA.

This clonotype was seen repeatedly, ten times or more. This sequence joins TRBV25-1 and TRBJ1-1; TRBD1 is a possible D gene (6 bases). From germline, CDR1 is MGHDK and CDR2 SYGVNS. Trimming cost V 6 bases and J 4 bases, with 15 bases left between them. The CDR3 spans 14 residues. The CDR3: CASRKDSYLTEAFF. The DNA of the CDR3 is TGTGCCAGCAGGAAGGACAGCTACCTCACTGAAGCTTTCTTT.

The table lists this clonotype with a few counts. V and J are TRBV7-9 and TRBJ1-1; D is perhaps TRBD1 (6 bases). V was shortened by 2 bases and J by 1 base, with 17 bases between the two germline ends. This CDR3 has 17 amino acids. Germline CDR1 reads SEHNR; CDR2 reads FQNEAQ (reference sequence). CDR3 coding DNA: TGTGCCAGCAGCTTAAGAAGACAGGCTGGGGAGAACACTGAAGCTTTCTTT. Protein sequence: CASSLRRQAGENTEAFF. The full variable domain, with the rest looked up from reference TRBV7-9 and TRBJ1-1, is DTGVSQNPRHKITKRGQNVTFRCDPISEHNRLYWYRQTLGQGPEFLTYFQNEAQLEKSRLLSDRFSAERPKGSFSTLEIQRTEQGDSAMYLCASSLRRQAGENTEAFFGQGTRLTVV.

The chain links TRBV4-2 to TRBJ2-5, with D unresolved. From germline, CDR1 is LGHNA and CDR2 YNFKEQ. The CDR3 totals 15 residues. V was pared by 0 bases and J by 2 bases, with 10 bases between. The DNA for the CDR3 is TGTGCCAGCAGCCAAGATCGGAACCTACAAGAGACCCAGTACTTC. It specifies CASSQDRNLQETQYF.

This clonotype was detected only once. J is TRBJ2-2 and V is TRBV11-2, with TRBD1 matching over 7 bases. Germline values: CDR1 SGHAT, CDR2 FQNNGV. V gave up 1 base and J gave up 6 bases; unmatched junction bases: 5. The CDR3 has 15 amino acids. CDR3 coding DNA: TGTGCCAGCAGCTTAGGGGCAGGGGGAGCCGGGGAGCTGTTTTTT. This gives the protein CASSLGAGGAGELFF.

The chain has TRBV7-9 and TRBJ2-7; 7 bases match TRBD1. CDR1 and CDR2 from the germline V gene are SEHNR and FQNEAQ (reference sequence). The ends lost 2 bases at V and 7 bases at J; junction bases unmatched: 11. The CDR3 sequence is 15 residues long. DNA of the CDR3: TGTGCCAGCAGCTTAACGCCAGGGGGAGCGCAGGAGCAGTACTTC. Its protein is CASSLTPGGAQEQYF.

This clonotype occurred a few times. The gene calls are TRBV20-1 and TRBJ2-7, with unresolved D. CDR1 is DFQATT and CDR2 is SNEGSKA in the germline V gene (reference sequence). The CDR3 has 15 amino acids. Trimming took 6 bases from V and 2 from J, leaving 20 bases between them. The CDR3 DNA sequence: TGCAGTGCGGACCCCGGACGTCGTCCTACCTACGAGCAGTACTTC. Its translation is CSADPGRRPTYEQYF.

A note on this clonotype: Without the conserved terminal phenylalanine or tryptophan, this CDR3 likely stems from a read error. The genes are TRBV7-9 and TRBJ1-4; D remains ambiguous. CDR3 length equals 14 residues. Germline values: CDR1 SEHNR, CDR2 FQNEAQ (reference sequence). The DNA of the CDR3 is TGCGCCAGCAGCTTATCTGCGGCCAATGAAAAACTGTTTTCT. Translated: CASSLSAANEKLFS.

The chain has TRBV7-9 and TRBJ2-7, with 7 bases matching TRBD2. With 0 bases clipped from V and 6 bases from J, the junction kept 2 bases outside the gene matches. The germline V gene has CDR1 SEHNR and CDR2 FQNEAQ (reference sequence). The CDR3 length is 13 residues. The CDR3: CASSLAGGTEQYF. Written as DNA, the CDR3 is TGTGCCAGCAGCTTAGCGGGAGGGACCGAGCAGTACTTC.